Shown below are 31 T cell receptor beta chains from a single sample sequenced in a study of CD8 T cells in ankylosing spondylitis. MiXCR, run by TCRdb on the 5' RACE reads, gives a single entry per CDR3 protein. The sample yields 250,000 or so distinct CDR3 sequences, 20% to 30% seen once. Sequenced material: blood, either unsorted or a sorted T cell fraction (not recorded which). Receptor source: a male donor with ankylosing spondylitis or in good health (not recorded which).

The rearrangement uses TRBV20-1 and TRBJ1-5; 8 bases match TRBD1. Germline CDR1 and CDR2: DFQATT and SNEGSKA (reference sequence). V lost 5 bases, J lost 4 bases, and 10 bases stayed unmatched. The CDR3 is 15 amino acids. The CDR3 DNA reads as TGCAGTGCTGAGAGGAGCACAGGGGGGAATCAGCCCCAGCATTTT. Its protein is CSAERSTGGNQPQHF.

This clonotype was seen ten or more times. The chain employs TRBV10-3 and TRBJ1-1; D remains unclear. CDR3 length: 13 residues. CDR1 and CDR2 (germline): ENHRY, SYGVKD. The V gene lost 11 bases and the J gene lost 3 bases, with 16 bases spanning the gap. Here the CDR3 DNA reads TGTGCCTCACGCCCGGGAATCGACACTGAAGCTTTCTTT. Amino acids: CASRPGIDTEAFF.

This clonotype was found many times. The CDR3 here is CASTPRRNTEAFF. In nucleotides, the CDR3 is TGTGCCAGCACGCCTCGTCGAAACACTGAAGCTTTCTTT. The V call is TRBV12-3 or TRBV12-4, the J call TRBJ1-1; the D is unclear. The CDR3 covers 13 residues. V lost 7 bases, J lost 2 bases, and 11 bases lay in between.

This clonotype was seen a handful of times. This chain joins TRBV20-1 and TRBJ2-1; TRBD2 matches at 7 bases. The germline V gene has CDR1 DFQATT and CDR2 SNEGSKA (reference sequence). The CDR3 is made up of 10 amino acids. This CDR3 reads CRGGGNEQFF. Written as DNA, the CDR3 is TGCAGGGGCGGGGGAAATGAGCAGTTCTTC.

The rearrangement joins TRBV6-1 to TRBJ2-1; D is unresolved. CDR3 size: 15 residues. Germline-derived CDR1 and CDR2 are MNHNS and SASEGT. V lost 5 bases and J 5 bases, leaving 16 bases between the germline ends. The CDR3 protein is CASSLGPVFHNEQFF. In nucleotides, the CDR3 is TGTGCCAGCAGTCTCGGACCAGTCTTCCACAATGAGCAGTTCTTC.

A few counts support this clonotype. The CDR3 protein is CASSLEAGPTYEQYF. For the CDR3, the DNA is TGCGCCAGCAGCTTGGAGGCAGGGCCAACCTACGAGCAGTACTTC. V and J are TRBV5-1 and TRBJ2-7; TRBD1 might be the D (5 bases). Trimming took 0 bases from V and 2 from J, leaving 12 bases between them. Looked up from germline, CDR1 is SGHRS and CDR2 is YFSETQ. This CDR3 region has 15 residues. Using reference TRBV5-1 and TRBJ2-7 for the parts outside the CDR3, the full variable domain is KAGVTQTPRYLIKTRGQQVTLSCSPISGHRSVSWYQQTPGQGLQFLFEYFSETQRNKGNFPGRFSGRQFSNSRSEMNVSTLELGDSALYLCASSLEAGPTYEQYFGPGTRLTVT.

The rearrangement uses TRBV10-3 and TRBJ1-6, with D perhaps matching TRBD1 (6 bases). Deletions cut 10 bases from V and 10 bases from J, with 17 bases between. This CDR3 spans 13 amino acids. Per the germline V gene, CDR1 is ENHRY and CDR2 is SYGVKD. The CDR3 bases are TGTGCCACCTTAGGACAGCTGGAGTCACCCCTCCACTTT. Its protein product is CATLGQLESPLHF.

The rearrangement uses TRBV10-3 and TRBJ2-1; 7 nucleotides line up with TRBD2. The junction had 8 bases not matched to a gene; V was cut back by 0 bases and J by 0 bases. CDR1 is ENHRY and CDR2 is SYGVKD in the germline V gene. There are 18 residues in the CDR3. The DNA for the CDR3 is TGTGCCATCAGTGAGTCAGGCCTAGCGGCCGTCTCCTACAATGAGCAGTTCTTC. Its translation is CAISESGLAAVSYNEQFF.

The chain couples TRBV4-1 to TRBJ2-5, with a weak D call TRBD1 (6 bases). The length of the CDR3 is 17 residues. V lost 1 base to trimming and J lost 5 bases, with 20 bases between them. Germline lookup yields CDR1 MGHRA and CDR2 YSYEKL. CDR3 sequence (DNA): TGCGCCAGCAGCCAAGGTCAGGGGCCCCTATACGGGGAGACCCAGTACTTC. Translation gives CASSQGQGPLYGETQYF.

The V and J genes are TRBV24-1 and TRBJ2-3; 8 bases align to TRBD1. Germline CDR1 reads KGHDR; CDR2 reads SFDVKD. V lost 3 bases to trimming and J lost 1 base; unmatched junction nucleotides: 5. CDR3 length: 16 amino acids. The CDR3 DNA follows: TGTGCCACCAGTGATGCAAGGACAGGGCGCACAGATACGCAGTATTTT. The encoded protein is CATSDARTGRTDTQYF.

This clonotype has only a few counts. The CDR3 sequence is CAIATGTRSTDTQYF. Written as DNA, the CDR3 is TGTGCCATCGCAACCGGGACTAGATCCACAGATACGCAGTATTTT. The chain couples TRBV10-3 to TRBJ2-3; 8 bases agree with TRBD2. Germline V gives CDR1 ENHRY, CDR2 SYGVKD. Unmatched junction bases numbered 9, after V lost 8 bases and J lost 2 bases. CDR3 length equals 15 residues.

This clonotype was found many times. The J gene is TRBJ1-1, the V gene TRBV12-3 or TRBV12-4; the match to TRBD1 covers 7 bases. J lost 0 bases, V lost 5 bases, and 9 bases had no gene match. The CDR3 has 16 amino acids. The DNA for the CDR3 is TGTGCCAGCAGTAGCCGACAGGGTAATATGAACACTGAAGCTTTCTTT. Translation gives CASSSRQGNMNTEAFF.

The V gene is TRBV5-6, the J gene TRBJ2-7; possible D gene TRBD1, 5 bases. In germline, CDR1 is SGHDT, CDR2 YYEEEE. Trimming left V 4 bases short and J 2 bases short, with 19 bases between. The CDR3 spans 16 residues. For the CDR3, the DNA is TGTGCCAGCAGCCCTGGGGCCACCTCCACAACCTACGAGCAGTACTTC. As protein: CASSPGATSTTYEQYF. The full variable domain, rest sourced from reference TRBV5-6 and TRBJ2-7, is DAGVTQSPTHLIKTRGQQVTLRCSPKSGHDTVSWYQQALGQGPQFIFQYYEEEERQRGNFPDRFSGHQFPNYSSELNVNALLLGDSALYLCASSPGATSTTYEQYFGPGTRLTVT.

The CDR3 loop is CASSYSSQGASYEQFF. CDR3 nucleotide sequence: TGTGCCAGCAGTTACTCTTCACAGGGGGCGTCGTATGAGCAGTTCTTC. The rearrangement links TRBV6-5 to TRBJ2-1; 9 positions match TRBD1. Germline CDR1 reads MNHEY; CDR2 reads SVGAGI. Trimming took 0 bases from V and 8 from J; bases not matched to a gene: 8. The CDR3 is 16 amino acids.

This clonotype was found a few times. V is TRBV29-1 and J is TRBJ1-1; D is undetermined. This CDR3 has 12 amino acids. Per the germline V gene, CDR1 is SQVTM and CDR2 is ANQGSEA. Trimming cost V 4 bases and J 2 bases, with 8 bases left between them. CDR3 loop: CSVAAGNTEAFF. The CDR3 bases are TGCAGCGTTGCTGCAGGTAACACTGAAGCTTTCTTT.

This clonotype has ten or more counts. The J gene is TRBJ2-3, the V gene TRBV7-2, with D hard to call. The CDR3 is 11 amino acids. Looked up from germline, CDR1 is SGHTA and CDR2 is FQGNSA. Trimming removed 8 bases at V and 6 bases at J, with 9 bases between. The CDR3: CASGEWDTQYF. The CDR3 coding sequence is TGTGCCAGCGGAGAATGGGATACGCAGTATTTT.

This clonotype was recorded many times. This sequence joins TRBV2 and TRBJ2-1; D is undetermined. The CDR3 runs to 11 residues. Germline CDR1 SNHLY, CDR2 FYNNEI. Between the trimmed V and J ends, which lost 6 bases and 15 bases, there was a span of 15 bases. CDR3 DNA: TGTGCCAGCAGCCCCGATGGGCCCGGGTTCTTC. Amino acid sequence: CASSPDGPGFF.

This clonotype has ten or more counts. The chain joins TRBV12-3 or TRBV12-4 to TRBJ2-1; a weak D match, TRBD2 (6 bases). The CDR3 is 15 amino acids. Trimming took off 0 bases at V and 2 bases at J, with 8 bases between the two ends. This CDR3 reads CASSLASGAYNEQFF. CDR3 bases: TGTGCCAGCAGTTTAGCTAGCGGTGCCTACAATGAGCAGTTCTTC.

The genes are TRBV10-3 and TRBJ2-1; 10 bases fit TRBD2. This CDR3 region has 16 residues. With V trimmed by 0 bases and J by 9 bases, 8 bases remained unmatched. Per germline, CDR1 ENHRY and CDR2 SYGVKD. The CDR3, as DNA: TGTGCCATCAGTGAGTCAGAAGCGGGGGGGCCAGGTGAGCAGTTCTTC. Protein sequence: CAISESEAGGPGEQFF.

This clonotype came up many times. V and J are TRBV6-1 and TRBJ2-3, with D maybe TRBD1 (5 bases). Germline V CDR1 and CDR2: MNHNS, SASEGT. This CDR3 has 14 amino acids. Deletions cut 6 bases from V and 3 bases from J, with 13 bases between. CDR3 sequence: CASRLRVQTDTQYF. CDR3 nucleotide sequence: TGTGCCAGCAGACTCAGGGTTCAGACAGATACGCAGTATTTT.

J is TRBJ2-1 and V is TRBV15; no clear D. CDR1 and CDR2 from the germline V gene are LNHNV and YYDKDF (reference sequence). This CDR3 is built from 10 residues. Trimming pared 5 bases from V and 7 bases from J, leaving 3 bases between. The chain's CDR3 is CATSRNEQFF. For the CDR3, the DNA is TGTGCCACCAGCCGAAATGAGCAGTTCTTC.

V usage is TRBV20-1 and J usage is TRBJ1-1; TRBD1 might be the D (5 bases). The V and J ends lost 0 bases and 5 bases respectively, with 10 bases between them. Germline V gives CDR1 DFQATT, CDR2 SNEGSKA (reference sequence). The length of the CDR3 is 13 residues. The CDR3 DNA reads as TGCAGTGCTAGAGATTTTGGGACGACTGAAGCTTTCTTT. As protein: CSARDFGTTEAFF.

This clonotype occurred a few times. The chain carries TRBV5-1 and TRBJ1-2; 7 bases line up with TRBD1. With 4 bases clipped from V and 8 bases from J, the junction kept 11 bases outside the gene matches. The CDR3 runs to 14 residues. The germline V gene encodes CDR1 SGHRS and CDR2 YFSETQ. The CDR3 is CASSPTGIKGGYTF. The CDR3 DNA reads TGCGCCAGCAGCCCGACAGGGATAAAAGGCGGCTACACCTTC. Using reference TRBV5-1 and TRBJ1-2 for the parts outside the CDR3, the full variable domain is KAGVTQTPRYLIKTRGQQVTLSCSPISGHRSVSWYQQTPGQGLQFLFEYFSETQRNKGNFPGRFSGRQFSNSRSEMNVSTLELGDSALYLCASSPTGIKGGYTFGSGTRLTVV.

The rearrangement links TRBV20-1 to TRBJ1-5, with TRBD1 as a possible D gene (6 bases). The V gene's germline CDR1 is DFQATT and CDR2 SNEGSKA (reference sequence). V was cut by 2 bases and J by 1 base, with 18 bases left in between. There are 17 residues in the CDR3. The DNA for the CDR3 is TGCAGTGCTAGAAGACCTCGAACAGGACAGAGCAATCAGCCCCAGCATTTT. Encoded protein: CSARRPRTGQSNQPQHF.

This clonotype has at least ten counts. The chain joins TRBV20-1 to TRBJ1-2; D unresolved. Germline CDR1 reads DFQATT; CDR2 reads SNEGSKA (reference sequence). The length of the CDR3 is 11 residues. With 2 bases removed from V and 3 bases from J, the gap between germline ends came to 4 bases. For the CDR3, the DNA is TGCAGTGCTAGACCAGACTATGGCTACACCTTC. The encoded protein is CSARPDYGYTF.

The genes are TRBV20-1 and TRBJ2-1, with D maybe TRBD2 (6 bases). The CDR3 runs 13 residues. Germline CDR1 and CDR2: DFQATT and SNEGSKA (reference sequence). With 3 bases removed from V and 4 bases from J, the gap between germline ends came to 10 bases. CDR3 region: CSASGGEYNEQFF. In DNA form, the CDR3 reads TGCAGTGCTAGCGGGGGAGAATACAATGAGCAGTTCTTC.

This clonotype was picked up many times. This rearrangement joins TRBV10-3 to TRBJ1-1; D is unresolved. In germline, CDR1 is ENHRY, CDR2 SYGVKD. The CDR3 covers 13 residues. Trimming removed 6 bases from V and 6 bases from J, with 14 bases in between. The CDR3, as DNA: TGTGCCATCAGGGTCGAGGAAGAGGCTGAAGCTTTCTTT. Its protein product is CAIRVEEEAEAFF.

This clonotype occurred many times. The chain joins TRBV29-1 to TRBJ2-1, with TRBD1 identical over 7 bases. There are 14 residues in the CDR3. Germline CDR1 reads SQVTM; CDR2 reads ANQGSEA. Unmatched junction bases numbered 7, after V lost 6 bases and J lost 2 bases. CDR3 loop: CSVKNRGPYNEQFF. The CDR3 coding sequence is TGCAGCGTCAAAAACAGGGGACCCTACAATGAGCAGTTCTTC.

This clonotype appeared a few times. The gene calls are TRBV7-6 and TRBJ2-3; D remains ambiguous. CDR1 and CDR2 (germline): SGHVS, FNYEAQ. The CDR3 covers 13 residues. Trimming pared 5 bases from V and 6 bases from J, leaving 12 bases between. The CDR3 bases are TGTGCCAGCAGCATAACCTTAAGGGATACGCAGTATTTT. It encodes CASSITLRDTQYF.

This chain links TRBV20-1 with TRBJ2-7, with D possibly being TRBD2 (5 bases). With 6 bases removed from V and 2 bases from J, the gap between germline ends came to 20 bases. Germline values: CDR1 DFQATT, CDR2 SNEGSKA (reference sequence). The CDR3 is 15 residues long. For the CDR3, the DNA is TGCAGTGCCCCGCTGGGGAGCGCAAAGACCTACGAGCAGTACTTC. Its protein is CSAPLGSAKTYEQYF.

J is TRBJ1-1 and V is TRBV20-1; perhaps TRBD1 as D (5 bases). Trimming took 3 bases from V and 2 from J, leaving 16 bases between them. This CDR3 has 15 residues. Germline V gives CDR1 DFQATT, CDR2 SNEGSKA (reference sequence). The CDR3 is CSARARARRNTEAFF. CDR3 bases: TGCAGTGCTAGGGCCAGGGCGCGGAGAAACACTGAAGCTTTCTTT.